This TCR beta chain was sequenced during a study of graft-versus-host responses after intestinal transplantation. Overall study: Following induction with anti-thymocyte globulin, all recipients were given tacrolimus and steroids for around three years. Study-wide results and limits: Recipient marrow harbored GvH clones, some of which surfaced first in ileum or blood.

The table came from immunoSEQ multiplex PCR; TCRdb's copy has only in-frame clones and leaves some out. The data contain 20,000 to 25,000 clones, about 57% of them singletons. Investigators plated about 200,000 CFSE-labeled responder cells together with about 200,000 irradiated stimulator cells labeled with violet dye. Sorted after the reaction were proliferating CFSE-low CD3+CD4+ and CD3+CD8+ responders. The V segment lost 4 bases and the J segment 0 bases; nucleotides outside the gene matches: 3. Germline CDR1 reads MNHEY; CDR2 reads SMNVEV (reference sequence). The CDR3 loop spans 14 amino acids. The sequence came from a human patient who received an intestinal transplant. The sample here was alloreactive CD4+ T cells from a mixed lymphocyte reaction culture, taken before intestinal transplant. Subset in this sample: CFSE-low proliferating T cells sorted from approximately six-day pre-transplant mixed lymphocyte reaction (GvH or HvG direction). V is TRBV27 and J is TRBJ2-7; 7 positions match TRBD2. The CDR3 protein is CASSSSGSSYEQYF. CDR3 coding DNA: TGTGCCAGCAGTTCTAGCGGCAGCTCCTACGAGCAGTACTTC.